The entry that follows covers one T cell receptor beta chain sequence. This sample is part of a study of T cell responses to AZD1222 COVID-19 vaccine. Trimming left V 6 bases short and J 8 bases short, with 10 bases between. The CDR3 has 11 residues. Germline CDR1 and CDR2: SEHNR and FQNEAQ (reference sequence). Only in-frame clones appear in the TCRdb table, and some are missing; sequencing was by immunoSEQ multiplex PCR. The sample holds about 99,000 clones, roughly 92% seen once. This sequence was found in an adult in good health. This chain connects TRBV7-9 to TRBJ1-2; D remains ambiguous. The sample here was peripheral blood, taken on day 0 of AZD1222 vaccination. The CDR3 DNA follows: TGTGCCAGCAGTCACAGCTCCGGCTACACCTTC. Encoded protein: CASSHSSGYTF.